This note documents a single T cell receptor beta chain sequence. What it binds is not known. This sample was taken from a study of cytomegalovirus exposure and HLA in healthy donors. Study information: A preliminary data release comprised roughly 80 million unique TCRs obtained from HLA-typed donors. Study-wide points: The study designated 150 to 200 TCR beta chains cytomegalovirus-associated.

V was pared by 4 bases and J by 6 bases, with 10 bases of the junction left unmatched. CDR1 and CDR2 (germline): SGHRS, YFSETQ. This CDR3 is 15 amino acids long. Primers for the PCR totalled 60 Vbeta and 13 Jbeta. Clones were sequenced by immunoSEQ multiplex PCR, and TCRdb holds only the in-frame ones, with some missing. This sample has approximately 120,000 clones, with 73% found just once. Material for sequencing was PBMCs. J is TRBJ1-2 and V is TRBV5-1; 9 bases map to TRBD1. This receptor was obtained from a man aged 40-49 years in good health and CMV-seronegative. The chain's CDR3 is CASSRGDRVWDGYTF. DNA of the CDR3: TGCGCCAGCAGCCGCGGGGACAGGGTCTGGGATGGCTACACCTTC.